Below are 14 T cell receptor beta chains sequenced from a single sample in a study of blood T cell repertoires in COVID-19. Data came from immunoSEQ multiplex PCR; TCRdb stores just in-frame clones and leaves some out. This table holds around 130,000 clones, around three quarters found once. Input material: peripheral blood. The receptor source for this set is a man in his 60s with active or convalescent COVID-19.

The gene calls are TRBV27 and TRBJ1-4; 8 bases align to TRBD1. CDR3 size: 15 residues. The trim removed 4 bases at V and 8 bases at J, leaving 9 bases unmatched. CDR1 and CDR2 (germline): MNHEY, SMNVEV (reference sequence). The DNA of the CDR3 is TGTGCCAGCAGTTCCTCGGACAGGGTGGGAGAAAAACTGTTTTTT. Protein: CASSSSDRVGEKLFF.

V usage is TRBV5-5 and J usage is TRBJ1-6; D uncertain. Germline V gives CDR1 SGHKS, CDR2 YYEKEE (reference sequence). This CDR3 contains 15 residues. V was clipped by 4 bases and J by 7 bases, with 15 bases between them. This CDR3 reads CASSPVGVENSPLHF. Here the CDR3 DNA reads TGTGCCAGCAGCCCCGTCGGGGTAGAAAATTCACCCCTCCACTTT.

DNA of the CDR3: TGTGCCAGTACGCCTAGCGGGAGCACCCATTACCAAGAGACCCAGTACTTC. This encodes CASTPSGSTHYQETQYF. The V call is TRBV19, the J call TRBJ2-5, with TRBD2 identical over 10 bases. Germline CDR1 is LNHDA and CDR2 is SQIVND (reference sequence). V gave up 7 bases and J gave up 0 bases; unmatched junction bases: 11. The CDR3 extends over 17 amino acids.

This chain uses TRBV24-1 with TRBJ1-2; 8 bases match TRBD1. The length of the CDR3 is 16 residues. Unmatched junction bases numbered 11, after V lost 4 bases and J lost 5 bases. CDR1 and CDR2 (germline): KGHDR, SFDVKD. For the CDR3, the DNA is TGTGCCACCAGTGACCGAAACCCAGGGGGCTGGTATGGCTACACCTTC. Amino acid sequence: CATSDRNPGGWYGYTF.

This clone appeared a few times. The rearrangement uses TRBV28 and TRBJ2-2, with a tentative D call TRBD1 (8 bases). V was cut by 3 bases and J by 5 bases, with 13 bases left in between. CDR3 size: 15 residues. In germline, CDR1 is MDHEN, CDR2 SYDVKM. The CDR3 sequence is CASSFYRGGTGELFF. Written as DNA, the CDR3 is TGTGCCAGCAGTTTTTACAGGGGGGGGACCGGGGAGCTGTTTTTT.

The chain recombines TRBV6-5 with TRBJ2-1, with 7 bases that match TRBD2. This CDR3 comprises 14 residues. The germline V gene has CDR1 MNHEY and CDR2 SVGAGI. With V trimmed by 10 bases and J by 7 bases, 13 bases remained unmatched. The CDR3: CAISVRGGVNEQFF. CDR3 nucleotides: TGTGCCATCTCGGTTCGCGGGGGAGTAAATGAGCAGTTCTTC.

This clone was counted a few times. The chain carries TRBV28 and TRBJ2-3, with 12 bases that match TRBD2. CDR3 size: 17 residues. The germline V gene has CDR1 MDHEN and CDR2 SYDVKM. V shed 4 bases, J shed 0 bases, and the junction held 5 bases outside the gene matches. This chain's CDR3 is CASSSSGRVFSTDTQYF. In DNA, the CDR3 is TGTGCCAGCAGTTCTAGCGGGAGGGTGTTTAGCACAGATACGCAGTATTTT.

The chain joins TRBV5-1 to TRBJ1-2; D unresolved. Germline-derived CDR1 and CDR2 are SGHRS and YFSETQ. CDR3 length: 13 amino acids. Deletions cut 3 bases from V and 7 bases from J, with 13 bases between. CDR3 region: CASSYQAGTGYTF. In nucleotides, the CDR3 is TGCGCCAGCAGCTATCAGGCCGGAACTGGCTACACCTTC.

The J gene is TRBJ2-7, the V gene TRBV7-9; 14 bases map to TRBD2. Looked up from germline, CDR1 is SEHNR and CDR2 is FQNEAQ (reference sequence). V gave up 4 bases and J gave up 3 bases; unmatched junction bases: 8. The CDR3 is 17 residues long. CDR3 sequence: CASSSAATSGRDYEQYF. In nucleotides, the CDR3 is TGTGCCAGCAGCTCCGCCGCGACTAGCGGGAGGGACTACGAGCAGTACTTC.

The rearrangement uses TRBV7-9 and TRBJ2-2, with D uncertain. Germline assignment: CDR1 SEHNR and CDR2 FQNEAQ (reference sequence). V lost 5 bases to trimming and J lost 6 bases, with 13 bases between them. The CDR3 has 14 amino acids. Here the CDR3 DNA reads TGTGCCAGCAGCCCTACATCCCGGGCCGGGGAGCTGTTTTTT. Amino acid sequence: CASSPTSRAGELFF. The full variable domain, completed using reference TRBV7-9 and TRBJ2-2, is DTGVSQNPRHKITKRGQNVTFRCDPISEHNRLYWYRQTLGQGPEFLTYFQNEAQLEKSRLLSDRFSAERPKGSFSTLEIQRTEQGDSAMYLCASSPTSRAGELFFGEGSRLTVL.

This clone turned up a few times. The chain couples TRBV2 to TRBJ1-2; D unresolved. Germline V gene data show CDR1 as SNHLY and CDR2 as FYNNEI. V dropped 3 bases and J dropped 3 bases, with 5 bases sitting between them. This CDR3 spans 12 amino acids. CDR3 loop: CASSELYYGYTF. In nucleotides, the CDR3 is TGTGCCAGCAGTGAGCTATACTATGGCTACACCTTC.

The rearrangement joins TRBV15 to TRBJ2-4, with TRBD1 matching 7 bases. The CDR3 is made up of 17 amino acids. CDR1 is LNHNV, CDR2 YYDKDF, per germline (reference sequence). Unmatched junction bases numbered 12, after V lost 0 bases and J lost 7 bases. This CDR3 is CATSREAFEGAPNIQYF. As DNA, the CDR3 is TGTGCCACCAGCAGAGAAGCGTTCGAGGGGGCGCCGAACATTCAGTACTTC.

The chain uses TRBV2 and TRBJ2-4; 9 nucleotides match TRBD2. The CDR3 runs 14 residues. Unmatched junction bases numbered 5, after V lost 3 bases and J lost 8 bases. In germline, CDR1 is SNHLY, CDR2 FYNNEI. DNA for the CDR3: TGTGCCAGCAGTGACAGCGGGAGGAGGGACATTCAGTACTTC. Translated: CASSDSGRRDIQYF.

The chain combines TRBV18 with TRBJ1-5; TRBD1 matches 9 bases. The CDR3 loop spans 15 amino acids. J was trimmed by 0 bases and V by 6 bases; bases with no gene match: 3. CDR1 and CDR2 from the germline V gene are KGHSH and LQKENI. The CDR3 spells CASSGDRASNQPQHF. The CDR3 coding sequence is TGTGCCAGCTCCGGGGACAGGGCTAGCAATCAGCCCCAGCATTTT.